This is a list of T cell receptor beta chains from one sample in a study of cytomegalovirus exposure and HLA in healthy donors. Sequencing used immunoSEQ multiplex PCR; TCRdb keeps in-frame clones, though not all of them. Of over 150,000 clones in the sample, 80% were seen once. Sequencing was carried out using PBMCs. The receptors stem from a young man in good health and CMV-seropositive. The CDR3 runs from the conserved cysteine through the conserved F or W. The D gene is left open where the match is weak. Clone size, where shown, is once, few, many, or a class for clones that have expanded.

clone_size	v_call	j_call	d_call	cdr3_nt	cdr3_aa
few	TRBV30	TRBJ1-4	.	TGTGCCTGGAGTCTCCGGAGGGGTGAAAAACTGTTTTTT	CAWSLRRGEKLFF
.	TRBV6-5	TRBJ1-5	TRBD1	TGTGCCAGCAGAGCAGGGGGAAATCAGCCCCAGCATTTT	CASRAGGNQPQHF
.	TRBV5-1	TRBJ1-5	.	TGCGCCAGCAGCTTGGACGGACAAAATCAGCCCCAGCATTTT	CASSLDGQNQPQHF
.	TRBV4-1	TRBJ1-1	.	TGCGCCAGCAGCCAAGAAAGTTACGGGGTTACTTTCTTT	CASSQESYGVTFF
.	TRBV28	TRBJ2-7	.	TGTGCCATCCAACAGGGAAGCTCCTACGAGCAGTACTTC	CAIQQGSSYEQYF
.	TRBV6-5	TRBJ1-1	TRBD1	TGTGCCAGCAGTCGACAGGGGGCCGGGACTGAAGCTTTCTTT	CASSRQGAGTEAFF
.	TRBV5-8	TRBJ2-7	.	TGTGCCAGCAGTTTTTCAAACAGGGACGAGCAGTACTTC	CASSFSNRDEQYF
.	TRBV19	TRBJ2-3	TRBD2	TGTGCCAGTAGTATTGGTGGACTAGCGGGAGGGAGGTGGAGCACAGATACGCAGTATTTT	CASSIGGLAGGRWSTDTQYF
.	TRBV11-3	TRBJ2-2	.	TGTGCCAGCAGCTCGCGCTCGATTCTGTCCGGGGAGCTGTTTTTT	CASSSRSILSGELFF
.	TRBV7-3	TRBJ2-5	TRBD2	TGTGCCAGCAGGCAAGAGGGACTACCCCAAGAGACCCAGTACTTC	CASRQEGLPQETQYF
few	TRBV5-1	TRBJ1-3	.	TGCGCCAGCAGCCCGGGGTCCGGCAGAGGAAACACCATATATTTT	CASSPGSGRGNTIYF
.	TRBV28	TRBJ2-5	.	TGTGCCAGCAGGCCCGTCGGTCGAGAGACCCAGTACTTC	CASRPVGRETQYF
.	TRBV4-1	TRBJ1-2	.	TGCGCCAGCAGCCAGACGACAGGCCGATCTAACTATGGCTACACCTTC	CASSQTTGRSNYGYTF
.	TRBV10-3	TRBJ1-4	.	TGTGCCATCAGTGAGTTCGCGGAAAAACTGTTTTTT	CAISEFAEKLFF
.	TRBV5-6	TRBJ2-7	TRBD2	TGTGCCAGCAGCGCCGGACTAGCCTACGAGCAGTACTTC	CASSAGLAYEQYF
.	TRBV28	TRBJ1-5	TRBD1	TGTGCCAGCAGTTTATACCCAGGACAGGGAGGTAGCAATCAGCCCCAGCATTTT	CASSLYPGQGGSNQPQHF
.	TRBV25-1	TRBJ2-1	TRBD2	TGTGCCAGCAGACTTCTAGCGGAAAGCTCCTACAATGAGCAGTTCTTC	CASRLLAESSYNEQFF
.	TRBV18	TRBJ2-4	.	TGTGCCAGCTCCCTGGGGGCCCCGTCAGGAAACATTCAGTACTTC	CASSLGAPSGNIQYF
.	TRBV10-3	TRBJ2-7	.	TGTGCCATCAGTGATCTACAGGGTGGCGACGAGCAGTACTTC	CAISDLQGGDEQYF
.	TRBV5-4	TRBJ2-3	.	TGTGCCGGCAGCTCGGCGCGGTCCGTACAGTATTTT	CAGSSARSVQYF
.	TRBV30	TRBJ1-3	.	TGTGCCAGATCCGGGGGAAACACCATATATTTT	CARSGGNTIYF
.	TRBV29-1	TRBJ2-1	TRBD1	TGCAGCGTTGGAGGCGGTAGGGACAGGGATAACAATGAGCAGTTCTTC	CSVGGGRDRDNNEQFF
.	TRBV7-9	TRBJ2-4	.	TGTGCCAGCAGCTTAGATGCCTACGCAAACATTCAGTACTTC	CASSLDAYANIQYF
.	TRBV28	TRBJ1-1	.	TGTGCCCTGAGGGTGAACACTGAAGCTTTCTTT	CALRVNTEAFF
few	TRBV6-1	TRBJ2-7	.	TGTGCCAGCAGCGAAACCTTAGCCGGGGCCTACGAGCAGTACTTC	CASSETLAGAYEQYF
.	TRBV19	TRBJ2-5	TRBD2	TGTGCCAGTAGTCCCGGTCTAGCGGCCTTCCAAGAGACCCAGTACTTC	CASSPGLAAFQETQYF
.	TRBV10-3	TRBJ1-4	TRBD1	TGTGCCATCAGTGAGTCGGGAATCTTACGGAGACAGGGCTCCCCTAATGAAAAACTGTTTTTT	CAISESGILRRQGSPNEKLFF
.	TRBV27	TRBJ2-7	.	TGTGCCAGCAGCTACCTCGGACAGCCCCATAACTTC	CASSYLGQPHNF
.	TRBV11-2	TRBJ2-7	.	TGTGCCAGCAGCTTAGAATTTGGCAGGGACTACGAGCAGTACTTC	CASSLEFGRDYEQYF
.	TRBV5-1	TRBJ1-4	.	TGCGCCAGCAGCTCCCCCGGATCTACAGGGACCTCGGAAAAACTGTTTTTT	CASSSPGSTGTSEKLFF
.	TRBV5-1	TRBJ1-3	.	TGCGCCAGTCAACAGGGATTTGGTGGAAACACCATATATTTT	CASQQGFGGNTIYF
few	TRBV7-9	TRBJ1-4	.	TGTGCCAGCAGCTGGGGGGTGGCCAATAGGAGTGAAAAACTGTTTTTT	CASSWGVANRSEKLFF
once	TRBV19	TRBJ2-7	.	TGTGCCAGTAGCCGGGACTCTCAACAGGGGTACGAGCAGTACTTC	CASSRDSQQGYEQYF
.	TRBV4-1	TRBJ2-7	TRBD2	TGCGCCAGCAGCCAAGGGCCAGCGGGAGGCGAGCAGTACTTC	CASSQGPAGGEQYF
.	TRBV7-9	TRBJ2-1	.	TGTGCCAGCAGCTTAGGTTCTTATGAGCAGTTCTTC	CASSLGSYEQFF
.	TRBV6-5	TRBJ1-1	.	TGTGCCAGCAGTTACTTATACACTGAAGCTTTCTTT	CASSYLYTEAFF
once	TRBV10-3	TRBJ2-3	TRBD2	TGTGCCATCAGTGAGCCCCCGCCCGAGGGCGGGAGTCTTAGCGATACGCAGTATTTT	CAISEPPPEGGSLSDTQYF
.	TRBV7-2	TRBJ2-7	TRBD2	TGTGCCAGCAGCTTAGGGCTAGCGGGAGTCGAGCAGTACTTC	CASSLGLAGVEQYF
.	TRBV9	TRBJ1-1	TRBD1	TGTGCCAGCAGCGTAGGGCAACAGGGGGCCACTGAAGCTTTCTTT	CASSVGQQGATEAFF
.	TRBV9	TRBJ2-1	TRBD1	TGTGCCAGCAGCGTCGGGACAGTATCCTACAATGAGCAGTTCTTC	CASSVGTVSYNEQFF